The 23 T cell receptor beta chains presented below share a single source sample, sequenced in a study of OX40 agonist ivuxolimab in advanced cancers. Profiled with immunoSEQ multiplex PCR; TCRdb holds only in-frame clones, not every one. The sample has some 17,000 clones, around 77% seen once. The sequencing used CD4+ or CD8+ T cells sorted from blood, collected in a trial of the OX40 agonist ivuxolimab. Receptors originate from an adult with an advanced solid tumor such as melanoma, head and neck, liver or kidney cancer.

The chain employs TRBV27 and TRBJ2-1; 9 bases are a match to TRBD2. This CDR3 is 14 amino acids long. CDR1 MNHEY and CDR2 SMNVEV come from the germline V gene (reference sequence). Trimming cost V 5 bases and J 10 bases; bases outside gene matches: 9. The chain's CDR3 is CASSGPGLAREQFF. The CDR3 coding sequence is TGTGCCAGCAGTGGACCGGGACTAGCAAGGGAGCAGTTCTTC.

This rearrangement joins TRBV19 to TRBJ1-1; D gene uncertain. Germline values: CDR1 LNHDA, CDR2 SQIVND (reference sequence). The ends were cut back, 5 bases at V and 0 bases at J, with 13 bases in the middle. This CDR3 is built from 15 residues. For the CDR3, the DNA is TGTGCCAGTAGTGCCCCGACGTACATGAACACTGAAGCTTTCTTT. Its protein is CASSAPTYMNTEAFF. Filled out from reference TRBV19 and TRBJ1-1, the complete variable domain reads DGGITQSPKYLFRKEGQNVTLSCEQNLNHDAMYWYRQDPGQGLRLIYYSQIVNDFQKGDIAEGYSVSREKKESFPLTVTSAQKNPTAFYLCASSAPTYMNTEAFFGQGTRLTVV.

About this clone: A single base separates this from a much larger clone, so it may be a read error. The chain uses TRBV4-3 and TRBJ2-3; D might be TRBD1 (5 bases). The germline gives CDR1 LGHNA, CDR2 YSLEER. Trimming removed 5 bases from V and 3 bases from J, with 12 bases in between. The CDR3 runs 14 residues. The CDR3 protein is CASSIGRVTDTQYF. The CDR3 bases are TGCGCCAGCAGCATAGGCAGGGTAACAGATACGCAGTATTTT.

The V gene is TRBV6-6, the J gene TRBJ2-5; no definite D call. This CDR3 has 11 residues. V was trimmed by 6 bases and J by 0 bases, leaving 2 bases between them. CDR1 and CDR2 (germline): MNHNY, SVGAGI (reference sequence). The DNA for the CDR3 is TGTGCCAGCAGCTACCAAGAGACCCAGTACTTC. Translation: CASSYQETQYF.

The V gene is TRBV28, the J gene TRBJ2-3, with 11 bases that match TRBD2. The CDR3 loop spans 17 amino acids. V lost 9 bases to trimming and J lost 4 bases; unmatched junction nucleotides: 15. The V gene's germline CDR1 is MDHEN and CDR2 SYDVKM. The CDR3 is CASYRGVAGGPSDTQYF. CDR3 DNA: TGTGCCAGTTACAGGGGAGTAGCGGGGGGGCCTTCAGATACGCAGTATTTT.

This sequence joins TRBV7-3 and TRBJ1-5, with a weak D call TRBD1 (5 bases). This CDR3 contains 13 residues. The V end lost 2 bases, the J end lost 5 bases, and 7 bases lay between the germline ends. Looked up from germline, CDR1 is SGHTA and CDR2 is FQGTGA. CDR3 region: CASSLGGDQPQHF. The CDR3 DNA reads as TGTGCCAGCAGCTTAGGGGGTGATCAGCCCCAGCATTTT.

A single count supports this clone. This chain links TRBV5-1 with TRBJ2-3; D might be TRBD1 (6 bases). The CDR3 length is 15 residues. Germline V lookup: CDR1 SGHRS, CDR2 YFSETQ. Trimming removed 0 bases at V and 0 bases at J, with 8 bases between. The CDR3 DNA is TGCGCCAGCAGCTTGGGGACAGCAAGCACAGATACGCAGTATTTT. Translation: CASSLGTASTDTQYF.

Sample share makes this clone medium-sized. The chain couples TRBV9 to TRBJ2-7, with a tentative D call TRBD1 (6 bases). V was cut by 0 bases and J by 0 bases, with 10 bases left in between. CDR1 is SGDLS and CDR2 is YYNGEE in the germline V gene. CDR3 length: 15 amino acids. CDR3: CASSVAGTSSYEQYF. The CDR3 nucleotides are TGTGCCAGCAGCGTAGCCGGGACAAGCTCCTACGAGCAGTACTTC.

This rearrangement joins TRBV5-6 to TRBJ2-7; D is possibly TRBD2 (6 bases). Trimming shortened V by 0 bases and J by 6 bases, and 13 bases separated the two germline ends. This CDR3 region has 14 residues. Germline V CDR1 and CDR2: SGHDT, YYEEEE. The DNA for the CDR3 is TGTGCCAGCAGCTTGGGTCAGCGAGCGGGCGAGCAGTACTTC. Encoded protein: CASSLGQRAGEQYF.

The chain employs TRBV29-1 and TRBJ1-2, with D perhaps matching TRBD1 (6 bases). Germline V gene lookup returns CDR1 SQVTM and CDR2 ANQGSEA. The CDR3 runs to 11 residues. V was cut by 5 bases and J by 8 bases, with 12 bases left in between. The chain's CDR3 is CSVFQGKGYTF. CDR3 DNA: TGCAGCGTTTTCCAGGGGAAAGGCTACACCTTC. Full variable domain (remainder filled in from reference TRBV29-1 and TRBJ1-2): SAVISQKPSRDICQRGTSLTIQCQVDSQVTMMFWYRQQPGQSLTLIATANQGSEATYESGFVIDKFPISRPNLTFSTLTVSNMSPEDSSIYLCSVFQGKGYTFGSGTRLTVV.

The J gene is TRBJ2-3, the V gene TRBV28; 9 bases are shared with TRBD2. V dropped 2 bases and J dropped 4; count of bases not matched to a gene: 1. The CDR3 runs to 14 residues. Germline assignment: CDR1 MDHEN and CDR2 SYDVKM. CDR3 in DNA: TGTGCCAGCAGTTTAGCGGGGGGGGCAGATACGCAGTATTTT. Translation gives CASSLAGGADTQYF.

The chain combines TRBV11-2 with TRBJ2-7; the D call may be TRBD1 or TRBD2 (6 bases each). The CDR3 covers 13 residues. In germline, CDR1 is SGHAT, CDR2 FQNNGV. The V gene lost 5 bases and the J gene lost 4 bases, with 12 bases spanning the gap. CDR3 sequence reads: CASSTRGAYEQYF. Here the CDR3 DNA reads TGTGCCAGCAGCACAAGGGGGGCTTACGAGCAGTACTTC.

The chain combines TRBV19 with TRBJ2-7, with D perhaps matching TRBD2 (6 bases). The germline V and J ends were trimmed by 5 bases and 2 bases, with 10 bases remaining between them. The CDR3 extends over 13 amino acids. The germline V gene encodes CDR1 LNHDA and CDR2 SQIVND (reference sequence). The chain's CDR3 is CASSYSGTYEQYF. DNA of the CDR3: TGTGCCAGTAGTTATAGCGGTACCTACGAGCAGTACTTC. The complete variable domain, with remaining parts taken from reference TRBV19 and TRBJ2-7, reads DGGITQSPKYLFRKEGQNVTLSCEQNLNHDAMYWYRQDPGQGLRLIYYSQIVNDFQKGDIAEGYSVSREKKESFPLTVTSAQKNPTAFYLCASSYSGTYEQYFGPGTRLTVT.

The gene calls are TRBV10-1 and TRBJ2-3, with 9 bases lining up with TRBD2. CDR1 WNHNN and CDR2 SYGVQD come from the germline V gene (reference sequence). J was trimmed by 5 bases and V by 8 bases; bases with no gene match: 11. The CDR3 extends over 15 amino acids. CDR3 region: CASSKLAGEQDTQYF. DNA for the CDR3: TGCGCCAGCTCCAAATTAGCGGGGGAACAAGATACGCAGTATTTT.

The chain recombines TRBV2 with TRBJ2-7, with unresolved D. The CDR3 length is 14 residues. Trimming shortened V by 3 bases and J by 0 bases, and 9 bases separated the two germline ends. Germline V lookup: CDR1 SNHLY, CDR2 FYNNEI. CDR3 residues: CASSEGYGSYEQYF. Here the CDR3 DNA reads TGTGCCAGCAGTGAGGGTTACGGCTCCTACGAGCAGTACTTC. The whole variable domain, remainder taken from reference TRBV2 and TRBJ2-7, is EPEVTQTPSHQVTQMGQEVILRCVPISNHLYFYWYRQILGQKVEFLVSFYNNEISEKSEIFDDQFSVERPDGSNFTLKIRSTKLEDSAMYFCASSEGYGSYEQYFGPGTRLTVT.

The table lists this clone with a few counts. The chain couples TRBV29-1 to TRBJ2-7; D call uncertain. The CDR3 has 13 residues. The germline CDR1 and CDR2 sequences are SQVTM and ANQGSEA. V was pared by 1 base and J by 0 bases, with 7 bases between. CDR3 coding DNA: TGCAGCGTTGAAGTGGCGAGCTCCTACGAGCAGTACTTC. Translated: CSVEVASSYEQYF.

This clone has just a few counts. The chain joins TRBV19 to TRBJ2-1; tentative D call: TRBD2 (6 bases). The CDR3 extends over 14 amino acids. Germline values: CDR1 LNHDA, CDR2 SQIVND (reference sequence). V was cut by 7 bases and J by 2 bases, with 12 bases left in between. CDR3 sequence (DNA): TGTGCCAGTACCCTAGCGTCTACCTACAATGAGCAGTTCTTC. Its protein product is CASTLASTYNEQFF.

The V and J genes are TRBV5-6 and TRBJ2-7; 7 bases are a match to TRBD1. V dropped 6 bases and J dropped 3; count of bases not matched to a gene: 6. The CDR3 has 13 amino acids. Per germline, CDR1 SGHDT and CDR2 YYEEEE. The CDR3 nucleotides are TGTGCCAGCACTTGGACAGGCCACTACGAGCAGTACTTC. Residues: CASTWTGHYEQYF.

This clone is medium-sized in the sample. The CDR3 sequence is CSVPGRTEYGYTF. The CDR3 DNA reads as TGCAGCGTCCCCGGACGGACAGAATATGGCTACACCTTC. V gene TRBV29-1 combines with J gene TRBJ1-2; a possible D gene is TRBD1 (6 bases). V lost 6 bases to trimming and J lost 5 bases, with 16 bases between them. Germline lookup yields CDR1 SQVTM and CDR2 ANQGSEA. The CDR3 contains 13 residues.

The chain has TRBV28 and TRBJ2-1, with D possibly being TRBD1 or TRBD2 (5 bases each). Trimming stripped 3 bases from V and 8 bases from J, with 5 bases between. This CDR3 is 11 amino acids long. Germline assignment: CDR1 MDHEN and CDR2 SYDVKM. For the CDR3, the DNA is TGTGCCAGCAGTTTGGGGGATGAGCAGTTCTTC. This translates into CASSLGDEQFF.

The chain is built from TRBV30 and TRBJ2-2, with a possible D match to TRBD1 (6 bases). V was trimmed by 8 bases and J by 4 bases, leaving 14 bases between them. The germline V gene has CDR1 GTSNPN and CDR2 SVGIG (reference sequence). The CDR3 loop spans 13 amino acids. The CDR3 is CARSQGFTGELFF. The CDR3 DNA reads TGTGCCCGGTCACAGGGTTTCACCGGGGAGCTGTTTTTT.

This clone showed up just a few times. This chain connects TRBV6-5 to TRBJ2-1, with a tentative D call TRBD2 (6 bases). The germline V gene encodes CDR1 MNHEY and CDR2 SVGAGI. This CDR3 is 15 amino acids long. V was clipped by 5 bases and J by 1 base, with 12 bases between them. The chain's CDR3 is CASSPPEGSYNEQFF. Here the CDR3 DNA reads TGTGCCAGCAGTCCCCCGGAGGGGTCCTACAATGAGCAGTTCTTC.

Written as DNA, the CDR3 is TGTGCCAGCAGCTATCTGGACAGGTCGGATGAGCAGTTCTTC. Translated: CASSYLDRSDEQFF. The rearrangement uses TRBV7-9 and TRBJ2-1; 7 bases are a match to TRBD1. The CDR3 sequence is 14 residues long. The germline gives CDR1 SEHNR, CDR2 FQNEAQ (reference sequence). The V and J ends lost 4 bases and 8 bases, in that order; junction bases with no gene match: 8.